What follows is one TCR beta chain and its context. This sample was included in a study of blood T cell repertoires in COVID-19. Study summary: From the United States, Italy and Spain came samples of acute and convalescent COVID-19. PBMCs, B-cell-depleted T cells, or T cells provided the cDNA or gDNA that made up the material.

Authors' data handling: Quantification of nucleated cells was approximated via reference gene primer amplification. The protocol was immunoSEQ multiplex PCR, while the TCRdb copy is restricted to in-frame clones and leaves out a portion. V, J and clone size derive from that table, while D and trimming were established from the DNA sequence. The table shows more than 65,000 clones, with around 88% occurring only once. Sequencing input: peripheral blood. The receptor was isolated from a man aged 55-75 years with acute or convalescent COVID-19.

CDR3 in amino acids: CASSQEDRGPSGYTF. The CDR3 bases are TGTGCCAGCAGCCAAGAGGACAGGGGTCCAAGTGGCTACACCTTC. The J gene is TRBJ1-2, the V gene TRBV3-1 (or the pseudogene TRBV3-2), with 9 positions matching TRBD1. The germline V gene encodes CDR1 LGHDT and CDR2 YNNKEL (reference sequence). Trimming took 0 bases from V and 7 from J; bases not matched to a gene: 6. The CDR3 is 15 residues long.